This T cell receptor beta chain comes out of a study of beta chain features in type 1 diabetes. This CDR3 is built from 15 residues. The germline V and J ends were trimmed by 0 bases and 4 bases, with 13 bases remaining between them. The V gene's germline CDR1 is LNHNV and CDR2 YYDKDF (reference sequence). Overall study findings and caveats: A cDNA-based sequencing approach could over-represent cells with high TCR expression. TCRB CDR3s were moderately but significantly shorter in Type 1 diabetes patients in all four CD4+ subsets.

Concerning this clone: Its cognate antigen is unknown.

cDNA synthesis used the whole RNA isolate, giving expressed TCRB sequences. Naive, central memory and regulatory T cell samples averaged around 3.3 million reads. Sequencing was performed with immunoSEQ multiplex PCR; in TCRdb, only in-frame clones are kept and a portion is missing. The data contain 150,000 to 190,000 clones, over 8.5% of them singletons. The chain employs TRBV15 and TRBJ2-7; D is possibly TRBD2 (6 bases). The TCR originated in a young man in good health. The sample taken for sequencing was central memory CD4+ T cells from blood. The CDR3 region is CATSRDYGGGYEQYF. In DNA, the CDR3 is TGTGCCACCAGCAGAGATTACGGTGGAGGGTACGAGCAGTACTTC.